The 13 T cell receptor beta chains in this list originate from one sample, sequenced in a study of blood T cells in healthy people across ages (dated by TCRdb to between 2015 and 2017). Library generation was performed with 5' RACE. For sequencing, an Illumina HiSeq 2500 was employed. A second PCR of roughly 6 to 11 cycles was performed with a sample-barcoded 5' primer and a J-beta primer mix. Using fastp trimming at Q25 and MiXCR clonotype assembly, TCRdb reanalyzed the public sequencing data and kept in-frame beta chains. Every CDR3 protein is listed once, alongside the most common genes and DNA of its rows. This sample lists roughly 1,800,000 distinct CDR3 sequences; about 50% were detected once. Of the sample, around 2.1% is held by the ten largest clones. Sequenced input: blood. The origin of the receptors is a woman aged 35 to 49 in good health.

The chain combines TRBV5-1 with TRBJ1-2; TRBD1 aligns across 9 bases. This CDR3 region has 14 residues. CDR1 and CDR2 (germline): SGHRS, YFSETQ. Germline trimming cut 1 base from V and 7 bases from J; bases unmatched to any gene: 5. In DNA form, the CDR3 reads TGCGCCAGCAGCTTGTCAGGGACAGGGCTTGGCTACACCTTC. It codes for CASSLSGTGLGYTF.

V is TRBV3-1 and J is TRBJ2-7; D ambiguous. The J call may be mistaken, given a closer DNA end match to TRBJ2-5. Germline V lookup: CDR1 LGHDT, CDR2 YNNKEL (reference sequence). CDR3 length: 13 residues. The CDR3 DNA sequence: TGTGCCAGCAGGCGATCGAATAGCGAGACCCAGTACTTC. This encodes CASRRSNSETQYF.

This rearrangement joins TRBV6-2 or TRBV6-3 to TRBJ1-2; D ambiguous. The CDR3 totals 11 residues. Germline V gene lookup returns CDR1 MNHEY and CDR2 SVGEGT. Trimming pared 8 bases from V and 8 bases from J, leaving 12 bases between. CDR3 residues: CASRLTFGYTF. The CDR3 DNA is TGTGCCAGCCGGTTAACGTTCGGCTACACCTTC.

This clonotype came up a few times. The chain recombines TRBV5-1 with TRBJ2-5; possible D gene TRBD2, 7 bases. The tail of the sequence fits TRBJ2-7 better, so the J call may be wrong. The CDR3 sequence is 16 residues long. Germline CDR1 reads SGHRS; CDR2 reads YFSETQ. The CDR3: CASSDFKRGRGYEQYF. Here the CDR3 DNA reads TGCGCCAGCAGCGATTTTAAGAGGGGGAGGGGATACGAGCAGTACTTC.

This chain connects TRBV9 to TRBJ2-4; 12 bases align to TRBD2. The J call may be in error: the DNA end matches TRBJ2-5 better. Germline CDR1 reads SGDLS; CDR2 reads YYNGEE. The CDR3 consists of 17 residues. CDR3: CASSREGTSGGQETQYF. For the CDR3, the DNA is TGTGCCAGCAGCCGCGAGGGTACTAGCGGGGGGCAAGAGACCCAGTACTTC.

This clonotype appeared once. The chain couples TRBV25-1 to TRBJ2-5; TRBD2 agrees at 12 bases. Losses at the gene ends were 4 bases for V and 2 bases for J; bases not matched to a gene: 8. Germline CDR1 is MGHDK and CDR2 is SYGVNS. This CDR3 is 17 amino acids long. CDR3 nucleotides: TGTGCCAGCAGTGTCGGACTAGCGGGGAGATGGCAAGAGACCCAGTACTTC. It is translated as CASSVGLAGRWQETQYF.

As to this clonotype: At one boundary the junction diverges from the germline segment, which might be a read error. The genes are TRBV28 and TRBJ2-7, with a weak D call TRBD1 (6 bases). In germline, CDR1 is MDHEN, CDR2 SYDVKM. The CDR3 runs to 14 residues. The CDR3 here is CAGSPWDKSYEQYF. In DNA form, the CDR3 reads TGTGCCGGCAGTCCCTGGGACAAATCCTACGAGCAGTACTTC.

This clonotype was counted only a few times. The V gene is TRBV20-1, the J gene TRBJ2-1; D is possibly TRBD1 or TRBD2 (5 bases each). Between the trimmed V and J ends, which lost 5 bases and 7 bases, there was a span of 12 bases. Germline V lookup: CDR1 DFQATT, CDR2 SNEGSKA (reference sequence). CDR3 length equals 12 residues. CDR3 loop: CSAPGRSNEQFF. In DNA, the CDR3 is TGCAGTGCTCCGGGACGGTCGAATGAGCAGTTCTTC.

The CDR3 DNA reads as TGCGCCAGCAGTCCGGGTCGGTCCCTCCAAGAGACCCAGTACTTC. It translates to CASSPGRSLQETQYF. The gene calls are TRBV5-1 and TRBJ2-5, with D uncertain. The CDR3 length is 15 residues. Trimming stripped 5 bases from V and 1 base from J, with 15 bases between. Per the germline V gene, CDR1 is SGHRS and CDR2 is YFSETQ.

V gene TRBV5-1 combines with J gene TRBJ2-7; TRBD1 aligns across 8 bases. This CDR3 contains 16 residues. V lost 2 bases, J lost 0 bases, and 7 bases stayed unmatched. Germline lookup yields CDR1 SGHRS and CDR2 YFSETQ. CDR3 nucleotides: TGCGCCAGCAGCTTATCCCACGACAGGGGCTCCTACGAGCAGTACTTC. Translating it yields CASSLSHDRGSYEQYF.

This chain connects TRBV7-2 to TRBJ2-1; TRBD2 aligns across 16 bases. The V and J ends lost 5 bases and 10 bases, in that order; junction bases with no gene match: 5. Germline CDR1 is SGHTA and CDR2 is FQGNSA. The CDR3 consists of 15 residues. CDR3 bases: TGTGCCAGCAGCCCAGGGACTAGCGGGGGGGGGGAGCAGTTCTTC. It yields the protein CASSPGTSGGGEQFF.

CDR3 in amino acids: CASSPPERFYGYTF. The CDR3 DNA is TGTGCCAGCAGCCCCCCCGAGAGGTTTTATGGCTACACCTTC. V usage is TRBV28 and J usage is TRBJ1-2; no clear D. The CDR3 loop spans 14 amino acids. The V and J ends lost 6 bases and 5 bases respectively, with 16 bases between them. Germline-derived CDR1 and CDR2 are MDHEN and SYDVKM.

The chain joins TRBV29-1 to TRBJ2-3; 9 nucleotides match TRBD2. With V trimmed by 7 bases and J by 1 base, 6 bases remained unmatched. The CDR3 runs 14 residues. Germline V lookup: CDR1 SQVTM, CDR2 ANQGSEA. The CDR3 is CSAGGGAGTDTQYF. As DNA, the CDR3 is TGCAGCGCCGGCGGGGGGGCAGGCACAGATACGCAGTATTTT.